A selection of T cell receptor beta chains follows, all from one sample in a study of beta chain features in type 1 diabetes. The assay was immunoSEQ multiplex PCR, and TCRdb's table has in-frame clones only and misses some. Altogether about 650,000 clones are present, around an eighth being singletons, with the ten largest covering over 0.1%. The sample taken for sequencing was naive CD4+ T cells from blood. Receptors were obtained from a man in his thirties or forties with type 1 diabetes. The CDR3 runs from the conserved cysteine through the conserved F or W. A D gene is named only where the DNA matches it firmly. Not every row has a clone size; where given, it reads once, few, many or a size class.

>TRBJ1-2|.|15|.|TRBV4-3
CASSQDLSRSFGYTF
TGCGCCAGCAGCCAAGATTTGTCTAGGTCATTTGGCTACACCTTC
>TRBJ1-5|.|13|TRBD1|TRBV29-1
CSVANRGNQPQHF
TGCAGCGTGGCCAACAGGGGTAATCAGCCCCAGCATTTT
>TRBJ1-2|few|16|.|TRBV30
CAWIVYGQDFGYGYTF
TGTGCCTGGATTGTTTATGGGCAAGACTTCGGGTATGGCTACACCTTC
>TRBJ2-7|few|14|.|TRBV7-9
CASSQVLTRHEQYF
TGCGCCAGCAGCCAAGTCTTGACCCGCCACGAGCAGTACTTC
>TRBJ2-7|few|13|TRBD1|TRBV7-9
CATRTGNNYEQYF
TGTGCCACCAGGACAGGGAATAACTACGAGCAGTACTTC
>TRBJ1-4|.|14|.|TRBV7-9
CASSPHPAEEKLFF
TGTGCCAGCAGCCCACACCCCGCGGAGGAAAAACTGTTTTTT
>TRBJ2-1|few|13|.|TRBV10-3
CAINSTPDNEQFF
TGTGCCATCAACAGTACACCGGACAATGAGCAGTTCTTC
>TRBJ1-1|few|13|.|TRBV18
CASSQTPNTEAFF
TGTGCCAGCTCACAGACACCGAACACTGAAGCTTTCTTT
>TRBJ2-1|.|16|TRBD1|TRBV11-2
CASSLGDSLLYNEQFF
TGTGCCAGCAGCTTGGGGGACAGCCTGCTTTACAATGAGCAGTTCTTC
>TRBJ1-4|.|14|.|TRBV11-2
CASSRAGVNEKLFF
TGTGCCAGCAGCCGCGCTGGAGTGAATGAAAAACTGTTTTTT
>TRBJ2-3|.|14|.|TRBV6-5
CASSTGGPTDTQYF
TGTGCCAGCAGTACGGGGGGCCCCACAGATACGCAGTATTTT
>TRBJ2-7|.|15|.|TRBV5-1
CASSPLGGANYEQYF
TGCGCCAGCAGCCCCCTCGGTGGGGCTAACTACGAGCAGTACTTC
>TRBJ2-7|.|15|TRBD2|TRBV5-4
CASRLSGLATYEQYF
TGTGCCAGCAGACTTTCGGGACTAGCGACTTACGAGCAGTACTTC
>TRBJ1-1|.|13|.|TRBV11-3
CASSLGGGIEAFF
TGTGCCAGCAGCTTAGGCGGGGGAATTGAAGCTTTCTTT
>TRBJ1-1|few|13|.|TRBV5-1
CASSWDGNTEAFF
TGCGCCAGCAGCTGGGACGGAAACACTGAAGCTTTCTTT
>TRBJ2-3|.|15|TRBD1|TRBV18
CASSPTGYGTDTQYF
TGTGCCAGCTCACCGACAGGGTATGGCACAGATACGCAGTATTTT
>TRBJ1-4|.|13|TRBD1|TRBV29-1
CSVSGTGYEKLFF
TGCAGCGTCTCCGGGACAGGCTATGAAAAACTGTTTTTT
>TRBJ1-1|.|14|TRBD1|TRBV6-6
CASSYSWDSTEAFF
TGTGCCAGCAGTTACTCCTGGGACAGCACTGAAGCTTTCTTT
>TRBJ1-1|few|15|.|TRBV4-3
CASSHIRGGDTEAFF
TGCGCCAGCAGCCATATCAGGGGAGGGGACACTGAAGCTTTCTTT
>TRBJ2-6|few|16|.|TRBV7-3
CASRRGALSGANVLTF
TGTGCCAGCAGGCGGGGAGCATTATCCGGGGCCAACGTCCTGACTTTC
>TRBJ2-2|few|14|.|TRBV5-1
CASSAGLQSGELFF
TGCGCCAGCAGCGCGGGACTTCAGTCGGGGGAGCTGTTTTTT
>TRBJ2-3|.|15|TRBD1|TRBV5-1
CASSLRTGATDTQYF
TGCGCCAGCAGCTTACGGACAGGGGCCACAGATACGCAGTATTTT
>TRBJ1-2|.|14|.|TRBV6-6
CASSLPVKPGGYTF
TGTGCCAGCAGCCTACCTGTCAAGCCTGGAGGCTACACCTTC
>TRBJ1-2|few|14|.|TRBV5-1
CASSLAEGGNGYTF
TGCGCCAGCAGCTTGGCAGAGGGAGGGAATGGCTACACCTTC